The rows below give T cell receptor beta chains drawn from one sample of a study of identical twins. TCRdb used MiXCR to reprocess the 5' RACE reads, holding one entry per CDR3 protein. The table has hundreds of thousands of distinct CDR3 sequences, 21% seen once. These data were also filed under a second study, of T cells expressing NK-cell markers.

Sequenced: PBMCs. The receptor source for this set is a woman between 18 and 29 years old in good health. CDR3s include the opening cysteine and the closing phenylalanine or tryptophan. A D gene is named only where the DNA matches it firmly. The size field is filled for only some rows; it gives once, few, many or a size class.

abundance,d_gene,j_gene,v_gene,CDR3nt,CDR3aa
NA,NA,TRBJ2-7,TRBV27,TGTGCCAGCAGTTTAGCTCAGGGATTGTCCTACGAGCAGTACTTC,CASSLAQGLSYEQYF
NA,NA,TRBJ1-2,TRBV6-5,TGTGCCAGCAGTCTCCCGGGCTATGGCTACACCTTC,CASSLPGYGYTF
many,NA,TRBJ1-2,TRBV12-3/TRBV12-4,TGTGCCATTCAAGGCGGATATGGCTACACCTTC,CAIQGGYGYTF
few,TRBD2,TRBJ2-1,TRBV20-1,TGCAGTGCTGGTCGGGGGGAGGGGAATGAGCAGTTCTTC,CSAGRGEGNEQFF
few,TRBD2,TRBJ2-1,TRBV6-2/TRBV6-3,TGTGCCAGCAGTCATTCGGGACTAGCGGAGCAGTTCTTC,CASSHSGLAEQFF
few,TRBD2,TRBJ2-3,TRBV5-1,TGCGCCAGCAGCTTCGGGACTAACGCAGATACGCAGTATTTT,CASSFGTNADTQYF
NA,NA,TRBJ2-1,TRBV5-1,TGCGCCAGCAGCTTGGTGCCCTTAGAGCAGTTCTTC,CASSLVPLEQFF
once,NA,TRBJ2-1,TRBV9,TGTGCCAGCAGCGCCCGTGGCAGCAGTGGGTACAATGAGCAGTTCTTC,CASSARGSSGYNEQFF
NA,NA,TRBJ2-1,TRBV12-3/TRBV12-4,TGTGCCAGCAGTTTATATGGGGGGGGGCGGTATGAGCAGTTCTTC,CASSLYGGGRYEQFF
few,TRBD1,TRBJ2-4,TRBV12-3/TRBV12-4,TGTGCCAGCAGTCCACAGGGGACCCACATTCAGTACTTC,CASSPQGTHIQYF
many,NA,TRBJ2-5,TRBV7-7,TGTGCTAGCAGCTTAGACGCCAACAGGGTCCCAGAGACCCAGTACTTC,CASSLDANRVPETQYF
NA,TRBD1,TRBJ2-7,TRBV12-3/TRBV12-4,TGTGCCAGCAGTGGGGGGACAGGGTATTTCAACGAGCAGTACTTC,CASSGGTGYFNEQYF
NA,NA,TRBJ2-7,TRBV11-2,TGTGCCAGCAGCTTATTACCCCCGGACTTGGTCCTCGGGCAGTACTTC,CASSLLPPDLVLGQYF
NA,TRBD1,TRBJ2-7,TRBV20-1,TGCAGTGCCCCACAGGGGGCGAGGGGCGAGCAGTACTTC,CSAPQGARGEQYF
few,NA,TRBJ1-5,TRBV7-6,TGTGCCAGCAGCTTAATAGCGGGGCAGCCTAATCAGCCCCAGCATTTT,CASSLIAGQPNQPQHF
many,NA,TRBJ2-3,TRBV5-1,TGCGCCAGCAGCCCCTTGGGGAGAACCACAGATACGCAGTATTTT,CASSPLGRTTDTQYF
NA,TRBD1,TRBJ1-2,TRBV18,TGTGCCAGCTCATCACAGGGGGGAGATAACTATGGCTACACCTTC,CASSSQGGDNYGYTF
NA,NA,TRBJ2-1,TRBV29-1,TGCAGCGTTGCCGAGCAGTACAATGAGCAGTTCTTC,CSVAEQYNEQFF
NA,NA,TRBJ2-5,TRBV20-1,TGCAGTGCTAGAGTCCCACGAGGTCAAGAGACCCAGTACTTC,CSARVPRGQETQYF
NA,NA,TRBJ2-7,TRBV6-2/TRBV6-3,TGTGCCAGCAGTCGTACAGGGTTCGAGCAGTACTTC,CASSRTGFEQYF
many,NA,TRBJ1-3,TRBV12-3/TRBV12-4,TGTGCCACCTCGAACCGGAACACCATATATTTT,CATSNRNTIYF
few,NA,TRBJ1-2,TRBV15,TGTGCCACCAGCAGAGGGCACAGACCTGACTATGGCTACACCTTC,CATSRGHRPDYGYTF
NA,TRBD1,TRBJ2-7,TRBV7-2,TGTGCCAGCAGCCCGAGGCCGGGACAGGGCTACGAGCAGTACTTC,CASSPRPGQGYEQYF
few,NA,TRBJ2-2,TRBV12-5,TGTGCTAGTGGAAAGGACAACCCGAACACCGGGGAGCTGTTTTTT,CASGKDNPNTGELFF